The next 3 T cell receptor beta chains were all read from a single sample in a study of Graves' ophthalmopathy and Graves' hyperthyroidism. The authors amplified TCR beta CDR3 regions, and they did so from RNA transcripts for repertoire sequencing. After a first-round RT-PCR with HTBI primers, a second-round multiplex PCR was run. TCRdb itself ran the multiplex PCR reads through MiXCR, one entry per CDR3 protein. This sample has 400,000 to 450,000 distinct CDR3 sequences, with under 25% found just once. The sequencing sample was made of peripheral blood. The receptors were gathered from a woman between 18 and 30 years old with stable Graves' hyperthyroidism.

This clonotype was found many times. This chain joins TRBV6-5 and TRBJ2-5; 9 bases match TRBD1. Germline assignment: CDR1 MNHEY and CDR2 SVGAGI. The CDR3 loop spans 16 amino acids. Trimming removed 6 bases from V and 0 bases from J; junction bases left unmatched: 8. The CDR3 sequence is CASRGHRGQYQETQYF. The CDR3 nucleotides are TGTGCCAGCAGGGGTCACAGGGGGCAGTACCAAGAGACCCAGTACTTC.

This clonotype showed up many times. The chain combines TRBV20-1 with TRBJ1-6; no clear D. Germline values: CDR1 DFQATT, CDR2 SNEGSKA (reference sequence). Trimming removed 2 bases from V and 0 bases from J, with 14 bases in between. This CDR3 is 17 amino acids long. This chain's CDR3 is CSARWGGYSSYNSPLHF. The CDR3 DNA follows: TGCAGTGCTAGATGGGGAGGGTACAGCTCCTATAATTCACCCCTCCACTTT.

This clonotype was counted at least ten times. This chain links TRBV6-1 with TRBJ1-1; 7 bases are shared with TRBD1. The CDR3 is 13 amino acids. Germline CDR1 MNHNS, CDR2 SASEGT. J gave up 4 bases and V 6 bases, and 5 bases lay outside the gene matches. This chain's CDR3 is CASRRQGPTEAFF. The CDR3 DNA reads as TGTGCCAGCAGACGACAGGGCCCCACTGAAGCTTTCTTT.